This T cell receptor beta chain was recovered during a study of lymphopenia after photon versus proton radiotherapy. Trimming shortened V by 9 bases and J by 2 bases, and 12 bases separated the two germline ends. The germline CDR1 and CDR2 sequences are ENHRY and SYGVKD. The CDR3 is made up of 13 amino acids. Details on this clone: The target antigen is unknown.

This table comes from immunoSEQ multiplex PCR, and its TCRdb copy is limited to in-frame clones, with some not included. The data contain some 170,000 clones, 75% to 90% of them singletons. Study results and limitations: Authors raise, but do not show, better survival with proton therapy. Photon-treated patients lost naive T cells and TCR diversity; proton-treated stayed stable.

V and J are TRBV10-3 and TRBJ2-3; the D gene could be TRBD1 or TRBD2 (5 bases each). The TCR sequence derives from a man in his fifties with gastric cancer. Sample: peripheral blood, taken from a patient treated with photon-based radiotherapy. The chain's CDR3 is CAISRGSTDTQYF. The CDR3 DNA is TGTGCCATTTCACGGGGCTCCACAGATACGCAGTATTTT.